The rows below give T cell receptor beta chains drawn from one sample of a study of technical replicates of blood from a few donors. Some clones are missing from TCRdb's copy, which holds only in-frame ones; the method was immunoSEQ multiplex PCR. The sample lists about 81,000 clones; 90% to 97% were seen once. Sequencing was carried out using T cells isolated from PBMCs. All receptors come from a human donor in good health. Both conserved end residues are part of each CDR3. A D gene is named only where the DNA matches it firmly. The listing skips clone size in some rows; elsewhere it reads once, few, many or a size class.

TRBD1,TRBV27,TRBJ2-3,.,CASSLRQGADTQYF,TGTGCCAGCAGTTTAAGACAGGGAGCGGATACGCAGTATTTT
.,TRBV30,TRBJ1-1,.,CAWSPLSVRGISEAFF,TGTGCCTGGAGTCCTTTAAGCGTCCGGGGTATTTCTGAAGCTTTCTTT
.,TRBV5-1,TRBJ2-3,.,CASSLEEVATDTQYF,TGCGCCAGCAGCTTGGAGGAGGTAGCAACTGATACGCAGTATTTT
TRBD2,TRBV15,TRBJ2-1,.,CATSSQREGNNEQFF,TGTGCCACCAGCAGCCAGCGGGAGGGGAACAATGAGCAGTTCTTC
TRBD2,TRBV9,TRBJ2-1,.,CASSVAGGANEQFF,TGTGCCAGCAGCGTAGCGGGAGGGGCCAATGAGCAGTTCTTC
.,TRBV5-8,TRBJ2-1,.,CASSLYQQGVGQFF,TGTGCCAGCAGCTTGTACCAACAGGGTGTAGGGCAGTTCTTC
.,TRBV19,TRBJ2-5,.,CASSIVVDSKGMETQYF,TGTGCCAGTAGTATAGTCGTGGACAGTAAGGGGATGGAGACCCAGTACTTC
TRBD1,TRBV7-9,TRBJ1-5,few,CASSHREDRVNQPQHF,TGTGCCAGCAGCCATAGGGAGGACAGGGTTAATCAGCCCCAGCATTTT
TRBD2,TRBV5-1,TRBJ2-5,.,CASSLRLAGQTQYF,TGCGCCAGCAGCTTGAGGCTAGCGGGCCAGACCCAGTACTTC
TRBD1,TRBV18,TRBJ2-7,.,CASSPGGLVSYEQYF,TGTGCCAGCTCTCCAGGGGGCTTGGTCTCCTACGAGCAGTACTTC
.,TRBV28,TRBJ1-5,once,CASRNYEGGNQPQHF,TGTGCCAGCAGAAACTATGAGGGCGGCAATCAGCCCCAGCATTTT
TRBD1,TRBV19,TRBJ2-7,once,CASSMTGGSYEQYF,TGTGCCAGTAGTATGACAGGGGGCAGCTACGAGCAGTACTTC
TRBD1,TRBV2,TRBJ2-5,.,CASSEDRGLETQYF,TGTGCCAGCAGTGAAGACAGGGGATTGGAGACCCAGTACTTC
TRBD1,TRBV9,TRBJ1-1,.,CASSADPLDGGQSLMNTEAFF,TGTGCCAGCAGCGCCGACCCCCTTGATGGGGGACAGAGCTTAATGAACACTGAAGCTTTCTTT
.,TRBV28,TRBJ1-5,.,CASRTHSGVNQPQHF,TGTGCCAGCAGAACACACTCGGGGGTAAATCAGCCCCAGCATTTT
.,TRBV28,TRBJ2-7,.,CASSPRQVSPYEQYF,TGTGCCAGCAGTCCTCGACAGGTATCACCCTACGAGCAGTACTTC
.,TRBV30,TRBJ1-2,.,CAWSPSFDGAGTF,TGTGCCTGGAGTCCCTCCTTTGACGGAGCGGGAACCTTC
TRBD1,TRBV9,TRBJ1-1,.,CASSATGGGTEAFF,TGTGCCAGCAGCGCGACAGGGGGCGGCACTGAAGCTTTCTTT
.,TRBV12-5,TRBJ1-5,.,CASGSGGAPQHF,TGTGCTAGTGGTTCGGGGGGTGCGCCCCAGCATTTT
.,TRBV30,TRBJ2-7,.,CAWSAQDYEQYF,TGTGCCTGGAGTGCACAGGACTACGAGCAGTACTTC
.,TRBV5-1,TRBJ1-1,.,CASSLGRGGTEAFF,TGCGCCAGCAGCTTGGGTCGAGGCGGCACTGAAGCTTTCTTT
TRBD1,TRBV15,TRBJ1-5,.,CATSRLPRDRDLSNQPQHF,TGTGCCACCAGCAGATTGCCCCGGGACAGAGATCTTAGCAATCAGCCCCAGCATTTT
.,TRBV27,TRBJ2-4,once,CASSYSNIQYF,TGTGCCAGCAGTTACTCAAACATTCAGTACTTC
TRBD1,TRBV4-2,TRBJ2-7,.,CASSQDYSGGYEQYF,TGTGCCAGCAGCCAAGATTATTCAGGGGGCTACGAGCAGTACTTC
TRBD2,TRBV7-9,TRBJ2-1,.,CASIILAVGNEQFF,TGTGCCAGCATTATACTAGCGGTAGGAAATGAGCAGTTCTTC
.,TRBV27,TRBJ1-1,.,CASSLAVVSTEAFF,TGTGCCAGCAGTTTAGCGGTGGTTTCCACTGAAGCTTTCTTT
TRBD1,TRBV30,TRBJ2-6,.,CAWRVTGTGLSGANVLTF,TGTGCCTGGAGGGTCACCGGGACAGGGCTCTCTGGGGCCAACGTCCTGACTTTC
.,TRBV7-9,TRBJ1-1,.,CASSLGQLNTEAFF,TGTGCCAGCAGCTTAGGACAGTTGAACACTGAAGCTTTCTTT
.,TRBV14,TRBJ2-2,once,CASSQVSGAGELFF,TGTGCCAGCAGCCAAGTATCAGGGGCCGGGGAGCTGTTTTTT
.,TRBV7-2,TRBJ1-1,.,CASSPAGGPTEAFF,TGTGCCAGCAGCCCAGCCGGGGGGCCCACTGAAGCTTTCTTT
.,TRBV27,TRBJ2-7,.,CASSYNGGIYEQYF,TGTGCCAGCAGCTATAACGGCGGGATCTACGAGCAGTACTTC
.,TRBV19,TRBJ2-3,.,CASSIVNRRSSTDTQYF,TGTGCCAGTAGTATAGTTAATAGGCGGAGTAGCACAGATACGCAGTATTTT
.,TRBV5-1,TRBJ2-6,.,CASSLEGISGANVLTF,TGCGCCAGCAGCTTGGAGGGGATCTCTGGGGCCAACGTCCTGACTTTC
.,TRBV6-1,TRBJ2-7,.,CASIAASEYEQYF,TGTGCCAGCATCGCCGCTAGCGAGTACGAGCAGTACTTC
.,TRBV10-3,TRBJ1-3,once,CAAQDLSGNTIYF,TGTGCCGCGCAGGATCTCTCTGGAAACACCATATATTTT
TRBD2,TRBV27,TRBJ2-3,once,CASISSGRVTDTQYF,TGTGCCAGCATCAGTAGCGGGAGGGTCACAGATACGCAGTATTTT
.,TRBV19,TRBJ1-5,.,CASSISAGGWHQPQHF,TGTGCCAGTAGTATATCGGCGGGGGGCTGGCATCAGCCCCAGCATTTT
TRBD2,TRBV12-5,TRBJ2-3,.,CASGHLPGGTLDTQYF,TGTGCTAGTGGGCACCTCCCGGGGGGTACACTAGATACGCAGTATTTT
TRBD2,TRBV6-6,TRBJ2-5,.,CASSSGLAGGRETQYF,TGTGCCAGCAGTTCAGGACTAGCGGGAGGACGGGAGACCCAGTACTTC
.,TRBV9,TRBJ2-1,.,CASSVVKRGNNEQFF,TGTGCCAGCAGCGTAGTTAAGCGAGGTAACAATGAGCAGTTCTTC
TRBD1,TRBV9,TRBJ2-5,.,CASSVEQGEETQYF,TGTGCCAGCAGCGTAGAACAGGGGGAGGAGACCCAGTACTTC
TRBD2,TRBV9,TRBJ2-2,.,CASSEGGTSGGLTTGELFF,TGTGCCAGCAGCGAGGGGGGGACTAGCGGGGGGTTAACCACCGGGGAGCTGTTTTTT
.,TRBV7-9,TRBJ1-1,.,CASSLAGGNTEAFF,TGTGCCAGCAGCTTAGCGGGGGGGAACACTGAAGCTTTCTTT
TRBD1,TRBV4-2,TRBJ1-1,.,CASSQDGTGGASEAFF,TGTGCCAGCAGCCAAGATGGGACAGGGGGCGCATCCGAAGCTTTCTTT
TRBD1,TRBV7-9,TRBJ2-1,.,CASSSTGGYEQFF,TGTGCCAGCAGCTCGACAGGGGGCTATGAGCAGTTCTTC
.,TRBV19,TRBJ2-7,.,CASSISSASYEQYF,TGTGCCAGTAGTATTTCTAGCGCCTCCTACGAGCAGTACTTC
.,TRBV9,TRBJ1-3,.,CASSAGGGSSGNTIYF,TGTGCCAGCAGCGCCGGGGGGGGGAGCTCTGGAAACACCATATATTTT
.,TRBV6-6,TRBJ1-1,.,CASSYLNTEAFF,TGTGCCAGCAGTTACTTAAACACTGAAGCTTTCTTT
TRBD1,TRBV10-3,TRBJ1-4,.,CAISRTGDYEKLFF,TGTGCCATCAGTAGGACAGGGGATTATGAAAAACTGTTTTTT
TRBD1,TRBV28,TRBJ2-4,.,CASSSTGATKNIQYF,TGTGCCAGCAGTTCGACAGGGGCGACCAAAAACATTCAGTACTTC
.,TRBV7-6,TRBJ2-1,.,CASGPFNEQFF,TGTGCCAGCGGGCCCTTCAATGAGCAGTTCTTC
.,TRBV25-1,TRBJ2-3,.,CASSGTSTDTQYF,TGTGCCAGCAGTGGGACTAGCACAGATACGCAGTATTTT